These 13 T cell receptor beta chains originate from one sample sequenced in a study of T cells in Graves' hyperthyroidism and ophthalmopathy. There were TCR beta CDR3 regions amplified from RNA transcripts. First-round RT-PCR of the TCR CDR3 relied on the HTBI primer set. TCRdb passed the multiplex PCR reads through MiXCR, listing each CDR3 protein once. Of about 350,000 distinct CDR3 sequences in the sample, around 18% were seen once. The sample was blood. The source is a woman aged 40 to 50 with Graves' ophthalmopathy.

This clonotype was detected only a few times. CDR3 region: CASTPRERESRYQETQYF. DNA of the CDR3: TGTGCCAGCACCCCTCGGGAGCGGGAGTCCCGTTACCAAGAGACCCAGTACTTC. This chain uses TRBV6-2 or TRBV6-3 with TRBJ2-5, with TRBD2 matching over 8 bases. The CDR3 loop spans 18 amino acids. Trimming at V came to 7 bases and at J to 0 bases, leaving 16 bases not matched to a gene. Germline CDR1 is MNHEY and CDR2 is SVGEGT.

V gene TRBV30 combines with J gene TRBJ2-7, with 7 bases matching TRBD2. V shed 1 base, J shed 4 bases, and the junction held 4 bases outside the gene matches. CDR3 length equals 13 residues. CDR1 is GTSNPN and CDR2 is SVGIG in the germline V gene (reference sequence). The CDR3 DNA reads TGTGCCTGGAGTGGATATAGCGGGTACGAGCAGTACTTC. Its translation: CAWSGYSGYEQYF.

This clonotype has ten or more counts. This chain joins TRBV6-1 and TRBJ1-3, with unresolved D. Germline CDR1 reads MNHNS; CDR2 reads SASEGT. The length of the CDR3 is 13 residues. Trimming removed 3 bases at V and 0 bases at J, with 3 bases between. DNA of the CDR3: TGTGCCAGCAGTGAGAACTCTGGAAACACCATATATTTT. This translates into CASSENSGNTIYF.

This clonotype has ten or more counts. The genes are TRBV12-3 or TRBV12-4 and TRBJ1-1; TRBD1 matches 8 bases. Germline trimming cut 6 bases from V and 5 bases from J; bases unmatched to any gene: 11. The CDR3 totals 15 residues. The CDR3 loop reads CASRPPTGGSTEAFF. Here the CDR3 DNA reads TGTGCCAGCAGACCGCCTACAGGGGGGTCGACTGAAGCTTTCTTT.

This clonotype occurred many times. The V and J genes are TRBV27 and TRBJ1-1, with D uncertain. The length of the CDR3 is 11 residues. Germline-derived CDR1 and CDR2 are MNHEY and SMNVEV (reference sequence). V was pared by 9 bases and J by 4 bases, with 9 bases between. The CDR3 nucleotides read TGTGCCAGTCAGGACTTCACTGAAGCTTTCTTT. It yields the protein CASQDFTEAFF.

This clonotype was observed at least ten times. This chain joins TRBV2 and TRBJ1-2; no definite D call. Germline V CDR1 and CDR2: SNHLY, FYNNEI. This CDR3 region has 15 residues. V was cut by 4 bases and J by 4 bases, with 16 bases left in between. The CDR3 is CASSVSADPSYGYTF. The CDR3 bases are TGTGCCAGCAGTGTGTCCGCCGACCCCAGCTATGGCTACACCTTC.

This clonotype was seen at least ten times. This CDR3 reads CASSFGRAQYF. The CDR3 DNA reads as TGTGCCAGCAGTTTCGGGAGGGCCCAGTACTTC. This chain connects TRBV27 to TRBJ2-5; 8 nucleotides agree with TRBD2. This CDR3 region has 11 residues. The germline gives CDR1 MNHEY, CDR2 SMNVEV (reference sequence). Unmatched junction bases numbered 0, after V lost 3 bases and J lost 9 bases.

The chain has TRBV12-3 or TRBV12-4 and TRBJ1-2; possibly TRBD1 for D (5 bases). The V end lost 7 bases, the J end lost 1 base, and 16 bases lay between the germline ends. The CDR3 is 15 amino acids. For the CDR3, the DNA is TGTGCCAGCACCCCCACTGACAGCGTTAACTATGGCTACACCTTC. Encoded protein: CASTPTDSVNYGYTF.

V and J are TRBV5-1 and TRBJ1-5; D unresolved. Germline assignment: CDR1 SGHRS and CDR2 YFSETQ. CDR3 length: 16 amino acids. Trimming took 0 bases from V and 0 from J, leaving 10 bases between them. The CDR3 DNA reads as TGCGCCAGCAGCTTGGGAGGTCAAGATAGCAATCAGCCCCAGCATTTT. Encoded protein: CASSLGGQDSNQPQHF. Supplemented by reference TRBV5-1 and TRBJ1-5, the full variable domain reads KAGVTQTPRYLIKTRGQQVTLSCSPISGHRSVSWYQQTPGQGLQFLFEYFSETQRNKGNFPGRFSGRQFSNSRSEMNVSTLELGDSALYLCASSLGGQDSNQPQHFGDGTRLSIL.

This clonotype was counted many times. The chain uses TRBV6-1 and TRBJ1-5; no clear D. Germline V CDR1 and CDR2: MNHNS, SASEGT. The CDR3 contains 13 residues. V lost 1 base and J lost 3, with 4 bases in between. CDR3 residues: CASSEVVNQPQHF. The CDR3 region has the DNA TGTGCCAGCAGTGAAGTAGTCAATCAGCCCCAGCATTTT.

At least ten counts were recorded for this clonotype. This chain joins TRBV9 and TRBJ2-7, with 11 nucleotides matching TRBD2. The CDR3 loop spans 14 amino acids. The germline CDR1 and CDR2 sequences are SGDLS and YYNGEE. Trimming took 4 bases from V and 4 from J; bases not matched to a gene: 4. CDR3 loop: CASSPLAGGYEQYF. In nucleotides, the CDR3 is TGTGCCAGCAGCCCTCTAGCGGGAGGTTACGAGCAGTACTTC.

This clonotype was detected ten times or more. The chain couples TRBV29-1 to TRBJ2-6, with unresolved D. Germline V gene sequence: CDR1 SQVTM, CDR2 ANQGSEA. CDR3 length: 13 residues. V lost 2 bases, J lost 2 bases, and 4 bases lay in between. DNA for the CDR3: TGCAGCGTTGAACCCACTGGGGCCAACGTCCTGACTTTC. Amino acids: CSVEPTGANVLTF.

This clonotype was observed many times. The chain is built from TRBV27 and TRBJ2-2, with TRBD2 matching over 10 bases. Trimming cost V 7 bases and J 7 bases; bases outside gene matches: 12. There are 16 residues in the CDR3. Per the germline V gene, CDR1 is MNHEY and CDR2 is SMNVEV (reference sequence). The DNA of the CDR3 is TGTGCCAGCACTCGCAATGCAGCGGGAGGGAACGGGGAGCTGTTTTTT. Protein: CASTRNAAGGNGELFF.